One and the same sample provided the 9 T cell receptor beta chains below, sequenced in a study of blood T cell repertoires in COVID-19. TCRdb keeps only in-frame clones here, not all; method: immunoSEQ multiplex PCR. Seen here are roughly 60,000 clones, 85% to 90% observed once, and the top ten hold more than 8%. The sample taken for sequencing was peripheral blood. These receptors were taken from a man between 60 and 70 years old with active COVID-19.

The chain is built from TRBV7-8 and TRBJ1-1, with 7 positions matching TRBD1. Looked up from germline, CDR1 is SGHVS and CDR2 is FQNEAQ. The length of the CDR3 is 11 residues. V shed 7 bases, J shed 10 bases, and the junction held 6 bases outside the gene matches. The CDR3 loop reads CASIYRGVAFF. The CDR3 DNA follows: TGTGCCAGCATCTACAGGGGAGTAGCTTTCTTT. The variable domain in full, with the rest retrieved from reference TRBV7-8 and TRBJ1-1, is GAGVSQSPRYKVAKRGQDVALRCDPISGHVSLFWYQQALGQGPEFLTYFQNEAQLDKSGLPSDRFFAERPEGSVSTLKIQRTQQEDSAVYLCASIYRGVAFFGQGTRLTVV.

V and J are TRBV11-2 and TRBJ2-7, with D possibly being TRBD2 (6 bases). Per germline, CDR1 SGHAT and CDR2 FQNNGV. Trimming shortened V by 6 bases and J by 4 bases, and 22 bases separated the two germline ends. This CDR3 region has 16 residues. As DNA, the CDR3 is TGTGCCAGCAGATCCGGACCGAACCAGGGAGGATACGAGCAGTACTTC. Amino acids: CASRSGPNQGGYEQYF.

V usage is TRBV7-2 and J usage is TRBJ1-1; D call uncertain. Looked up from germline, CDR1 is SGHTA and CDR2 is FQGNSA. CDR3 length: 15 residues. Trimming took off 5 bases at V and 0 bases at J, with 13 bases between the two ends. The CDR3 region is CASSPRILLNTEAFF. The CDR3, as DNA: TGTGCCAGCAGCCCTCGGATACTACTGAACACTGAAGCTTTCTTT.

The CDR3 DNA reads TGTGCCAGCAGCACTGGCCCCAGCGGGAGCGAACCAGATACGCAGTATTTT. Its translation: CASSTGPSGSEPDTQYF. This chain links TRBV11-2 with TRBJ2-3; 8 nucleotides align to TRBD2. This CDR3 contains 17 residues. The J segment lost 4 bases and the V segment lost 5 bases, leaving 14 bases of the junction unmatched. The V gene's germline CDR1 is SGHAT and CDR2 FQNNGV. The variable domain in full, with the rest retrieved from reference TRBV11-2 and TRBJ2-3, is EAGVAQSPRYKIIEKRQSVAFWCNPISGHATLYWYQQILGQGPKLLIQFQNNGVVDDSQLPKDRFSAERLKGVDSTLKIQPAKLEDSAVYLCASSTGPSGSEPDTQYFGPGTRLTVL.

This chain's CDR3 is CASSFQDRVGSYTF. The CDR3 nucleotides are TGTGCCAGCAGCTTTCAAGACAGGGTGGGTAGCTACACCTTC. The V call is TRBV7-2, the J call TRBJ1-2; 7 nucleotides line up with TRBD1. From germline, CDR1 is SGHTA and CDR2 FQGNSA. The length of the CDR3 is 14 residues. J gave up 9 bases and V 3 bases, and 10 bases lay outside the gene matches.

The CDR3 sequence is CSAAGAITEAFF. The CDR3 DNA reads TGCAGCGCGGCTGGGGCGATAACTGAAGCTTTCTTT. The chain links TRBV29-1 to TRBJ1-1; weak D call: TRBD1 (5 bases). With 7 bases removed from V and 5 bases from J, the gap between germline ends came to 14 bases. CDR1 and CDR2 (germline): SQVTM, ANQGSEA. CDR3 length equals 12 residues.

The V call is TRBV5-8, the J call TRBJ2-2, with 10 bases aligning to TRBD2. Trimming cost V 7 bases and J 2 bases; bases outside gene matches: 11. The CDR3 has 17 residues. In germline, CDR1 is SGHTS, CDR2 YDEGEE. The CDR3 region has the DNA TGTGCCAGCCGCCCGGGTAGCGGGAGGACTAACACCGGGGAGCTGTTTTTT. The encoded protein is CASRPGSGRTNTGELFF.

This clone was observed a handful of times. The V gene is TRBV28, the J gene TRBJ1-6; D is unresolved. Trimming took off 8 bases at V and 7 bases at J, with 18 bases between the two ends. In germline, CDR1 is MDHEN, CDR2 SYDVKM. The CDR3 runs 15 residues. CDR3: CASVSDRRQNSPLHF. As DNA, the CDR3 is TGTGCCAGCGTTAGCGACCGGCGTCAGAATTCACCCCTCCACTTT. Full variable domain (remainder filled in from reference TRBV28 and TRBJ1-6): DVKVTQSSRYLVKRTGEKVFLECVQDMDHENMFWYRQDPGLGLRLIYFSYDVKMKEKGDIPEGYSVSREKKERFSLILESASTNQTSMYLCASVSDRRQNSPLHFGNGTRLTVT.

The gene calls are TRBV18 and TRBJ1-5, with a weak D call TRBD1 (6 bases). The CDR3 runs to 15 residues. V was pared by 0 bases and J by 6 bases, with 12 bases between. Germline lookup yields CDR1 KGHSH and CDR2 LQKENI. The CDR3 DNA follows: TGTGCCAGCTCACCACCAGGCCAGGGGACTCAGCCCCAGCATTTT. It encodes CASSPPGQGTQPQHF.